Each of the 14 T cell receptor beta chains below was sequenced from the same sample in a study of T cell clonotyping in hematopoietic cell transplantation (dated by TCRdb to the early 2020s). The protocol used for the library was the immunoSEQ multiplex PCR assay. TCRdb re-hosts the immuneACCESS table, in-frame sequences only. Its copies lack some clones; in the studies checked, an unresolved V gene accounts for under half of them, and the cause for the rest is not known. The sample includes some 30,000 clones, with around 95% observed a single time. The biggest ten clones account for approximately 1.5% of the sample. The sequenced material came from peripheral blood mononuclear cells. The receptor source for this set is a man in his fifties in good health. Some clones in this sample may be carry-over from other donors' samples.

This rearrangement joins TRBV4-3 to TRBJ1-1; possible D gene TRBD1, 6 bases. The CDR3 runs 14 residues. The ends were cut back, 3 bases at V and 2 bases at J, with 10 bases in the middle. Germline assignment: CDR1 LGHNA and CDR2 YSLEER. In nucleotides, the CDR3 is TGCGCCAGCAGCCAGGGAGGGGGAAACACTGAAGCTTTCTTT. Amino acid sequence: CASSQGGGNTEAFF.

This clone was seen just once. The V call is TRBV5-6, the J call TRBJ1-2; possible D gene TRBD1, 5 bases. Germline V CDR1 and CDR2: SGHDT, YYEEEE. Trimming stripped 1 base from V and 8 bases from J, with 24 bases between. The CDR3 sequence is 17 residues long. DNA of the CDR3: TGTGCCAGCAGCTTGATTTCGGGGCAGAGCCTCAGGGACGGCTACACCTTC. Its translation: CASSLISGQSLRDGYTF.

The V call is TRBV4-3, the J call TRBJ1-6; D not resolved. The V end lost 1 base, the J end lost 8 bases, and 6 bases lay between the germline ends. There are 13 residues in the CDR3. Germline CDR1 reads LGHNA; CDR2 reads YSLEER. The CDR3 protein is CASSQGHDSPLHF. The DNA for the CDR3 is TGCGCCAGCAGCCAAGGACACGATTCACCCCTCCACTTT.

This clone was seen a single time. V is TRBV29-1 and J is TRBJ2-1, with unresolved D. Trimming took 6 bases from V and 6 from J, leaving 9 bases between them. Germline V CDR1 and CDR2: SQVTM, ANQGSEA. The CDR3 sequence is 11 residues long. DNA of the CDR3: TGCAGCGTGGCTCCGGGCAATGAGCAGTTCTTC. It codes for CSVAPGNEQFF.

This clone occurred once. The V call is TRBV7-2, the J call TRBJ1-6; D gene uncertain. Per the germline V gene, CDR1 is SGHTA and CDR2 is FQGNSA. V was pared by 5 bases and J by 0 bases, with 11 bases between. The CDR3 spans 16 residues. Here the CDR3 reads CASSPRRSSYNSPLHF. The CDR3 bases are TGTGCCAGCAGCCCAAGAAGGAGCTCCTATAATTCACCCCTCCACTTT.

CDR3 nucleotide sequence: TGTGCCAGCAGTGGGAGCAGAGAAGCTTTCTTT. Translation: CASSGSREAFF. The rearrangement uses TRBV28 and TRBJ1-1; D is ambiguous. V was pared by 5 bases and J by 8 bases, with 9 bases between. This CDR3 has 11 residues. From germline, CDR1 is MDHEN and CDR2 SYDVKM. The whole variable domain, remainder taken from reference TRBV28 and TRBJ1-1, is DVKVTQSSRYLVKRTGEKVFLECVQDMDHENMFWYRQDPGLGLRLIYFSYDVKMKEKGDIPEGYSVSREKKERFSLILESASTNQTSMYLCASSGSREAFFGQGTRLTVV.

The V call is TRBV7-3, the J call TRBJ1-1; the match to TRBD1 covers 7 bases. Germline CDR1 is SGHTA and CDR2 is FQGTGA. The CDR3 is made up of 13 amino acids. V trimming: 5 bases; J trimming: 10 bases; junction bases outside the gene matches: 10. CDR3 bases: TGTGCCAGCAGCAAACAACAGGGGCTTGGAGCTTTCTTT. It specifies CASSKQQGLGAFF.

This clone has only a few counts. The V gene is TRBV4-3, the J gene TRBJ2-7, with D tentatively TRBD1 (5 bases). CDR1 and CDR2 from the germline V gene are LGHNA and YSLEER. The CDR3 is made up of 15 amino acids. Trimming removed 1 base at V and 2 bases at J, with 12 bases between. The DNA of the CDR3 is TGCGCCAGCAGCCAAGCTCTGGACACTACCTACGAGCAGTACTTC. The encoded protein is CASSQALDTTYEQYF.

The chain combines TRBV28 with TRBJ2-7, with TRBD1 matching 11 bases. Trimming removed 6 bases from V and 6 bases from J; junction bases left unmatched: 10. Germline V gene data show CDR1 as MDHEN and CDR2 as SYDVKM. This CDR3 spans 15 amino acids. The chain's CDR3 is CASRSGQGAFIEQYF. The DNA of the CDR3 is TGTGCCAGCAGAAGTGGACAGGGGGCGTTCATCGAGCAGTACTTC.

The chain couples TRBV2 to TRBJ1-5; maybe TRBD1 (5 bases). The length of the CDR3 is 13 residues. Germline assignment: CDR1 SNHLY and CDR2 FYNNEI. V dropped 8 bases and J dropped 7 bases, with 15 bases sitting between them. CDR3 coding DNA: TGTGCCAGCTCGGGGCTCTTTCGCCAGCCCCAGCATTTT. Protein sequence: CASSGLFRQPQHF.

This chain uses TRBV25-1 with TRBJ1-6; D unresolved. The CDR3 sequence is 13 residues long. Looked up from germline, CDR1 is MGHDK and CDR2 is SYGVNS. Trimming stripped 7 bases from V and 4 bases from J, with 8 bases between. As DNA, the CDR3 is TGTGCCAGCAATCTGAAGTATAATTCACCCCTCCACTTT. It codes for CASNLKYNSPLHF.

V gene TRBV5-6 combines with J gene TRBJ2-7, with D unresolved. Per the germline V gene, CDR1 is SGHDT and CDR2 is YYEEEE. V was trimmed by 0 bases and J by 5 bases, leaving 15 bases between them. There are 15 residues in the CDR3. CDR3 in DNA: TGTGCCAGCAGCTTGGTTGGGGTGCCAGCTGACGAGCAGTACTTC. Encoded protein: CASSLVGVPADEQYF. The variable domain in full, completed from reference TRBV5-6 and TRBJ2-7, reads DAGVTQSPTHLIKTRGQQVTLRCSPKSGHDTVSWYQQALGQGPQFIFQYYEEEERQRGNFPDRFSGHQFPNYSSELNVNALLLGDSALYLCASSLVGVPADEQYFGPGTRLTVT.

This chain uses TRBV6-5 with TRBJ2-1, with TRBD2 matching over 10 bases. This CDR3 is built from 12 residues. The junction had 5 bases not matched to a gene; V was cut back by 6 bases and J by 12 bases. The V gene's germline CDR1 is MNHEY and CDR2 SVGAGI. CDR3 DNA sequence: TGTGCCAGCAGGAAAGCGGGGGGGCTGCAGTTCTTC. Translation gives CASRKAGGLQFF.

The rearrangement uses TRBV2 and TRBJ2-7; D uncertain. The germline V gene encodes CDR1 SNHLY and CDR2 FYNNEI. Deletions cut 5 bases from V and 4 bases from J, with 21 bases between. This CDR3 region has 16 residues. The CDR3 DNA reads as TGTGCCAGCAGTCCCGACACAGAGCGAGCAAGTTACGAGCAGTACTTC. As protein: CASSPDTERASYEQYF.